This is a list of T cell receptor beta chains from one sample in a study of control samples from healthy donors and cancer patients. The protocol was immunoSEQ multiplex PCR, while the TCRdb copy is restricted to in-frame clones and leaves out a portion. The sample carries around 50,000 clones, approximately 90% recorded once. Specimen: PBMCs. Every receptor here comes from a man aged 25-45 years with colorectal cancer. The conserved cysteine and the conserved F or W are not part of the CDR3 here. Size is stated for part of the rows, as once, few or many counts, or as a class when the clone is expanded.

V gene: TRBV18; clone size: -; J gene: TRBJ1-1; CDR3 protein: ASSTTGGLNTEAF
V gene: TRBV12-3/TRBV12-4; clone size: -; J gene: TRBJ1-2; CDR3 protein: ASTNRGAYGYT
V gene: TRBV7-2; clone size: few; J gene: TRBJ1-2; CDR3 protein: ASSLDSGGNYGYT
V gene: TRBV20-1; clone size: -; J gene: TRBJ2-6; CDR3 protein: SASRAGGANVLT
V gene: TRBV20-1; clone size: -; J gene: TRBJ2-7; CDR3 protein: SARAGYEQY
V gene: TRBV4-3; clone size: -; J gene: TRBJ1-5; CDR3 protein: ASSQDRGRGISNQPQH
V gene: TRBV6-6; clone size: -; J gene: TRBJ2-7; CDR3 protein: ASSPRFQTGTPAGEYEQY
V gene: TRBV10-2; clone size: -; J gene: TRBJ1-3; CDR3 protein: ASRLQGGAHTIY
V gene: TRBV7-2; clone size: -; J gene: TRBJ2-2; CDR3 protein: ASSPTLTNTGELF
V gene: TRBV5-5; clone size: -; J gene: TRBJ1-2; CDR3 protein: ASSLGLPSYGYT
V gene: TRBV4-3; clone size: -; J gene: TRBJ2-7; CDR3 protein: ASSQSYRDLWDEQY
V gene: TRBV28; clone size: -; J gene: TRBJ2-2; CDR3 protein: ASSPGGEISTGELF
V gene: TRBV6-1; clone size: -; J gene: TRBJ2-2; CDR3 protein: ASSEMAGGRTGELF
V gene: TRBV20-1; clone size: -; J gene: TRBJ2-7; CDR3 protein: SAPQTHEQY
V gene: TRBV7-2; clone size: -; J gene: TRBJ2-7; CDR3 protein: ASSLAGTNTYEQY
V gene: TRBV30; clone size: -; J gene: TRBJ1-6; CDR3 protein: AWSAGQLNSPLH
V gene: TRBV9; clone size: -; J gene: TRBJ2-1; CDR3 protein: ASSAYTTSYNEQF
V gene: TRBV5-1; clone size: -; J gene: TRBJ2-4; CDR3 protein: ASSHGGPWTQNIQY
V gene: TRBV3-1/TRBV3-2; clone size: once; J gene: TRBJ1-4; CDR3 protein: ASSPGHGVKLF
V gene: TRBV29-1; clone size: -; J gene: TRBJ1-1; CDR3 protein: SAGAWGTEAF
V gene: TRBV30; clone size: -; J gene: TRBJ1-1; CDR3 protein: AWSMAPTEAF
V gene: TRBV7-9; clone size: -; J gene: TRBJ2-5; CDR3 protein: ASSRKGALQETQY